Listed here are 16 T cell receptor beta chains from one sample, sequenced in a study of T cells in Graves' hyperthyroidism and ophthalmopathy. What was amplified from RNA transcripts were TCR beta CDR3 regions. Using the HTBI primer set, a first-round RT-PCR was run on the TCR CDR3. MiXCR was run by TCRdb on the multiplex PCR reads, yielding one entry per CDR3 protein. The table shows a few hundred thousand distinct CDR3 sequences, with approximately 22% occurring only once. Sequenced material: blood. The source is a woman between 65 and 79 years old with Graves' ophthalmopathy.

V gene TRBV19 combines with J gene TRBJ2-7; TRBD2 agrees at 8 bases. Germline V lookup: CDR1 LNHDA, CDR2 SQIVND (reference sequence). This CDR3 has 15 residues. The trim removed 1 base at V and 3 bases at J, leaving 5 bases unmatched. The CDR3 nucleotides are TGTGCCAGTAGTATAGTTAATAGCGGGAACTACGAGCAGTACTTC. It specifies CASSIVNSGNYEQYF.

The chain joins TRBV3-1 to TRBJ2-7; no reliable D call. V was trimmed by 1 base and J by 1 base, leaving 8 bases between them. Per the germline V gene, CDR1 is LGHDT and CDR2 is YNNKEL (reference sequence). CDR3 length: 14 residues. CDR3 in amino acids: CASSQGPSSYEQYF. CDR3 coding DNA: TGTGCCAGCAGCCAAGGCCCTAGTTCCTACGAGCAGTACTTC.

CDR3 DNA: TGTGCCTGGAGAGGACGAGTAAGGCAGAGAGCTAACTATGGCTACACCTTC. This encodes CAWRGRVRQRANYGYTF. V gene TRBV30 combines with J gene TRBJ1-2; D unresolved. The CDR3 totals 17 residues. The germline gives CDR1 GTSNPN, CDR2 SVGIG (reference sequence). With 3 bases removed from V and 0 bases from J, the gap between germline ends came to 20 bases.

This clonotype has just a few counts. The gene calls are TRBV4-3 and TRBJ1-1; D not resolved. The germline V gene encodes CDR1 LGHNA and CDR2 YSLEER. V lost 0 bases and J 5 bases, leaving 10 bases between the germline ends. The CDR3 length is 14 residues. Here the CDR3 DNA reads TGCGCCAGCAGCCAAGATCTCCGGGGAACTGAAGCTTTCTTT. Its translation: CASSQDLRGTEAFF.

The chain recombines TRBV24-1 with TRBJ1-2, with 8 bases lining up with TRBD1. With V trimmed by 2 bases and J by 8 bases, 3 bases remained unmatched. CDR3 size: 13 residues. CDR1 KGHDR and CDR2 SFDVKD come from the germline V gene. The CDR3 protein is CATSDSTGVGYTF. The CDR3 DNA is TGTGCCACCAGTGATTCGACAGGGGTCGGCTACACCTTC.

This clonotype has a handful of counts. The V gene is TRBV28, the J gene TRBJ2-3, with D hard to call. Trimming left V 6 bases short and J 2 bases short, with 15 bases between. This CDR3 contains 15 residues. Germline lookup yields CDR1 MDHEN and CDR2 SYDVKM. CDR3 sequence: CASRPGGLNTDTQYF. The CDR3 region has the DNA TGTGCCAGCAGACCGGGTGGGCTAAACACAGATACGCAGTATTTT.

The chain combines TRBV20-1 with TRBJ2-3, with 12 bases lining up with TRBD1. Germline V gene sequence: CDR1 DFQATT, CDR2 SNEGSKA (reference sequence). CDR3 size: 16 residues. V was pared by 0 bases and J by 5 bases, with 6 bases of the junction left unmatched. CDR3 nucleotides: TGCAGTGCTAGAGAGCTGGGACAGGGGGCTGGAGATACGCAGTATTTT. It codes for CSARELGQGAGDTQYF.

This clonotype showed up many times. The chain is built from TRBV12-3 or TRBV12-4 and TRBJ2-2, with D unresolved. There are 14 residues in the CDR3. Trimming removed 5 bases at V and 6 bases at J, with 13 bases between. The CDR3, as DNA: TGTGCCAGCAGTGCGTTAGTAGGCCCCGGGGAGCTGTTTTTT. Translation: CASSALVGPGELFF.

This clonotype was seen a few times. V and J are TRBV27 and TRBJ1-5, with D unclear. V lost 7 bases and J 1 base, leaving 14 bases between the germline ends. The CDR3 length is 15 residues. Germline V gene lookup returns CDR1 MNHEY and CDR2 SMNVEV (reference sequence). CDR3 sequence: CASKLWALSNQPQHF. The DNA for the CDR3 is TGTGCCAGCAAGCTCTGGGCCCTAAGCAATCAGCCCCAGCATTTT.

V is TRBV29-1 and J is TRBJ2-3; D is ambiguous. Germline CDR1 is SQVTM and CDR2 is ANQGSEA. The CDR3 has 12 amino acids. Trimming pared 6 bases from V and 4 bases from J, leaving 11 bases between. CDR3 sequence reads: CSVERPPDTQYF. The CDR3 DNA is TGCAGCGTCGAAAGGCCCCCAGATACGCAGTATTTT.

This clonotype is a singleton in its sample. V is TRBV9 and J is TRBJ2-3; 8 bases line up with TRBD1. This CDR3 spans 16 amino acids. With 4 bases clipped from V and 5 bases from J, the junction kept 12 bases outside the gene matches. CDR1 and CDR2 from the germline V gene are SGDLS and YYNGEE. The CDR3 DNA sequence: TGTGCCAGCAGCTCCCCCAGGGCAGGGGGCCTAGATACGCAGTATTTT. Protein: CASSSPRAGGLDTQYF.

CDR3 nucleotides: TGTGCCAGCAGTTCGAGCGGGACAGGGGTCGTCTACACCTTC. It encodes CASSSSGTGVVYTF. This chain joins TRBV27 and TRBJ1-2; 10 nucleotides agree with TRBD1. This CDR3 comprises 14 residues. Germline lookup yields CDR1 MNHEY and CDR2 SMNVEV (reference sequence). Trimming at V came to 4 bases and at J to 10 bases, leaving 9 bases not matched to a gene.

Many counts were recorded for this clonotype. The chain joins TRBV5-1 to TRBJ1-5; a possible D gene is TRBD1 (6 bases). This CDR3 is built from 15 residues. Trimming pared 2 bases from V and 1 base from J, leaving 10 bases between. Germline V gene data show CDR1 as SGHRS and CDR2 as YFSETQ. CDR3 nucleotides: TGCGCCAGCAGCTTAGGACAGCACAGCAATCAGCCCCAGCATTTT. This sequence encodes CASSLGQHSNQPQHF. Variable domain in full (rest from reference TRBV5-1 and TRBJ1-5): KAGVTQTPRYLIKTRGQQVTLSCSPISGHRSVSWYQQTPGQGLQFLFEYFSETQRNKGNFPGRFSGRQFSNSRSEMNVSTLELGDSALYLCASSLGQHSNQPQHFGDGTRLSIL.

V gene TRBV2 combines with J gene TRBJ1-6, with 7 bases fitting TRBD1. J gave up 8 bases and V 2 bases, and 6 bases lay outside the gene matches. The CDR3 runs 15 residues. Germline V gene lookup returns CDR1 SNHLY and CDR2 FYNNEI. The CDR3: CASSETRQGYSPLHF. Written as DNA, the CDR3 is TGTGCCAGCAGTGAAACGAGACAGGGCTATTCACCCCTCCACTTT.

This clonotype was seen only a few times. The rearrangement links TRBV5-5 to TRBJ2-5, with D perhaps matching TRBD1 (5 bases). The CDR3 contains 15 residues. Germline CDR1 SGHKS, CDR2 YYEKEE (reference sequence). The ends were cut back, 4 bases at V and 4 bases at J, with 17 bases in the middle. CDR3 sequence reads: CASSHPGKRLETQYF. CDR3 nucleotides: TGTGCCAGCAGCCACCCAGGGAAGAGGTTAGAGACCCAGTACTTC.

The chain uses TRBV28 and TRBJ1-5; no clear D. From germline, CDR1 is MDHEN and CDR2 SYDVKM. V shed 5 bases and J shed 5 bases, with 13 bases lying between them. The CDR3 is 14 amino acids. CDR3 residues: CASSRTGKYQPQHF. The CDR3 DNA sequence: TGTGCCAGCAGTCGGACCGGAAAGTATCAGCCCCAGCATTTT. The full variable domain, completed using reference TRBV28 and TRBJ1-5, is DVKVTQSSRYLVKRTGEKVFLECVQDMDHENMFWYRQDPGLGLRLIYFSYDVKMKEKGDIPEGYSVSREKKERFSLILESASTNQTSMYLCASSRTGKYQPQHFGDGTRLSIL.